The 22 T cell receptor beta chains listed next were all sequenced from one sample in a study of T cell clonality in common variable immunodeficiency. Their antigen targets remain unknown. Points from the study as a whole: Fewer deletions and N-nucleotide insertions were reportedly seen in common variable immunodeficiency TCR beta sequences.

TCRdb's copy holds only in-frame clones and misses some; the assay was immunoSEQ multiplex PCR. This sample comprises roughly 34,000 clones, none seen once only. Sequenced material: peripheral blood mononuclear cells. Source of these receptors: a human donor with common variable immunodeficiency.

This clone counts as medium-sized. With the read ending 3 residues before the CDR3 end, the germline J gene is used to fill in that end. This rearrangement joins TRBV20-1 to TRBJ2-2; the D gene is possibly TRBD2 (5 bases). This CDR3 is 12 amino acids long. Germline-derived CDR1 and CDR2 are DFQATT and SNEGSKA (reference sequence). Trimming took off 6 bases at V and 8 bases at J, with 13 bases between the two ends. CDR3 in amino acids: CSARLAGGELFF. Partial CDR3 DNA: TGCAGTGCGCGGCTAGCTGGTGGGGAG.

The CDR3 loop reads CASSLARPSAGNTIYF. The sequenced part of the CDR3 DNA is TGTGCCAGCAGCTTAGCGCGGCCATCCGCTGGAAACACC. The chain employs TRBV7-6 and TRBJ1-3; D remains ambiguous. The read comes to an end 3 residues before the CDR3 does, leaving the germline J gene to fill in the end. Germline lookup yields CDR1 SGHVS and CDR2 FNYEAQ. The CDR3 is 16 amino acids. V was pared by 0 bases and J by 2 bases, with 11 bases between.

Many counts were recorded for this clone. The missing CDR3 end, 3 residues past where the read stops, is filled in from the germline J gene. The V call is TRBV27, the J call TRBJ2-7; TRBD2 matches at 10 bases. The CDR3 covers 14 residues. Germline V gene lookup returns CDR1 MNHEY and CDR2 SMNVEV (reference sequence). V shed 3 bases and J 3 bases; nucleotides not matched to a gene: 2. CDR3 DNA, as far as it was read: TGTGCCAGCAGTTTCGCTAGCGGGAGCTACGAG. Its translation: CASSFASGSYE. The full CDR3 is CASSFASGSYEQYF.

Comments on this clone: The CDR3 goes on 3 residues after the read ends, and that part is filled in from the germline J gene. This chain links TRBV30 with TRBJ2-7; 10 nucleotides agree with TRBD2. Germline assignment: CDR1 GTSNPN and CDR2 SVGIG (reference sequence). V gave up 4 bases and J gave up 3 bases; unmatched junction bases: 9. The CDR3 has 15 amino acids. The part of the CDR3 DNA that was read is TGTGCCTGGACTTCAGACGGGACTAGCGTCTACGAG. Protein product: CAWTSDGTSVYE. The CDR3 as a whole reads CAWTSDGTSVYEQYF. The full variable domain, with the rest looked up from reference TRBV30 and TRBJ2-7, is SQTIHQWPATLVQPVGSPLSLECTVEGTSNPNLYWYRQAAGRGLQLLFYSVGIGQISSEVPQNLSASRPQDRQFILSSKKLLLSDSGFYLCAWTSDGTSVYEQYFGPGTRLTVT.

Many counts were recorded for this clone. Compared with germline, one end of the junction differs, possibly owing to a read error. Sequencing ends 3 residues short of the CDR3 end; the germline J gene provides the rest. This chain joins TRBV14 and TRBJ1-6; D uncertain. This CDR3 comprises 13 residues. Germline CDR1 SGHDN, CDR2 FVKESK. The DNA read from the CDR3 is TGTGCCAGCAGGCAGGATTATAATTCAACC. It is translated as CASRQDYNST. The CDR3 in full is CASRQDYNSTLHF. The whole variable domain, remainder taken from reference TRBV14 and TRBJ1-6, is EAGVTQFPSHSVIEKGQTVTLRCDPISGHDNLYWYRRVMGKEIKFLLHFVKESKQDESGMPNNRFLAERTGGTYSTLKVQPAELEDSGVYFCASRQDYNSTLHFGNGTRLTVT.

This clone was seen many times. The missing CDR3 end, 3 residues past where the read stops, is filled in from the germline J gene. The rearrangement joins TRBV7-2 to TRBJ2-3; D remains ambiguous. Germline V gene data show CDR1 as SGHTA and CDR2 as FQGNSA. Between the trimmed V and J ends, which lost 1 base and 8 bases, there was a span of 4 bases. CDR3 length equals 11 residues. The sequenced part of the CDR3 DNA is TGTGCCAGCAGCTTAGAGGGTACG. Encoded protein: CASSLEGT. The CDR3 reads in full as CASSLEGTQYF.

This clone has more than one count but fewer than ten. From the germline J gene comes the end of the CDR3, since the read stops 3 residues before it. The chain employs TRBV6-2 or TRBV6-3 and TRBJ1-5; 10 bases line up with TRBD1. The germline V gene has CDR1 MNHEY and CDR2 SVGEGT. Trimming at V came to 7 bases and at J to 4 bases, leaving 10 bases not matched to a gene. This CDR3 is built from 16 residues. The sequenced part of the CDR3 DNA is TGTGCCAGCACGACAGACGGGACAGGGGCTAATCAGCCC. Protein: CASTTDGTGANQP. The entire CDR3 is CASTTDGTGANQPQHF.

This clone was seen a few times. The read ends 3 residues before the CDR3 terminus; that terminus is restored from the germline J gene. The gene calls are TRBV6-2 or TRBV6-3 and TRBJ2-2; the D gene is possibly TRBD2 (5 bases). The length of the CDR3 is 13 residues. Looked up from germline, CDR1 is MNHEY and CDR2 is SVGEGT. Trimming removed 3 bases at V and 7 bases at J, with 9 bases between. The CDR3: CASSYRGFGELFF. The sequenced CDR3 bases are TGTGCCAGCAGTTATCGGGGTTTCGGGGAG.

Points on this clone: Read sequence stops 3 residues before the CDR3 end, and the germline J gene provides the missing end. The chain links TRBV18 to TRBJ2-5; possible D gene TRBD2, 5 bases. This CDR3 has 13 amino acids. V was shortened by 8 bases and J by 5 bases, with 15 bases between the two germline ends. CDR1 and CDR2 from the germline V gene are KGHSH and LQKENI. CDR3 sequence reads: CASTGSRRETQYF. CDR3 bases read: TGTGCCAGCACGGGTTCGAGGAGGGAGACC.

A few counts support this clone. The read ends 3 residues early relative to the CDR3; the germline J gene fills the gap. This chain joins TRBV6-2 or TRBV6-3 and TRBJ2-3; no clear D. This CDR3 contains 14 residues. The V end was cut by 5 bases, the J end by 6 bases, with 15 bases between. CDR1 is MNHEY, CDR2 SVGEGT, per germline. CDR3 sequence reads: CASSPERWADTQYF. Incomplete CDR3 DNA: TGTGCCAGCAGTCCAGAGAGGTGGGCCGATACG.

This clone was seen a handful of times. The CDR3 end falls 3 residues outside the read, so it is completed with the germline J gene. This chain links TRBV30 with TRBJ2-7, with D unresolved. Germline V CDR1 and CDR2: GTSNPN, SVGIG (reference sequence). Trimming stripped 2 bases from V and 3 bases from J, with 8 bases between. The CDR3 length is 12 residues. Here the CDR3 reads CAWSPSDYEQYF. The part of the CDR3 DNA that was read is TGTGCCTGGAGTCCTAGTGACTACGAG.

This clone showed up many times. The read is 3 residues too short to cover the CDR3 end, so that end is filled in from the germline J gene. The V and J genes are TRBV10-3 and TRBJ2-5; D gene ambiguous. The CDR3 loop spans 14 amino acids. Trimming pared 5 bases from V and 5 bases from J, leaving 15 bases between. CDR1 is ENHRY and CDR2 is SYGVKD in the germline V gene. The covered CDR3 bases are TGTGCCATCAGTATCGACTCGGCTCTCGAGACC. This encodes CAISIDSALET. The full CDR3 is CAISIDSALETQYF.

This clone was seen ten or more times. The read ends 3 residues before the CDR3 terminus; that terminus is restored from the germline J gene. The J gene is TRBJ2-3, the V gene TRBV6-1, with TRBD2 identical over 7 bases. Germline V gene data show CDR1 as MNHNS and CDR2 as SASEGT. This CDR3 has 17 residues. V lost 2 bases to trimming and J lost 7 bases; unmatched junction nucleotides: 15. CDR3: CASSESGTGGVVNTQYF. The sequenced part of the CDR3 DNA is TGTGCCAGCAGTGAAAGCGGGACTGGTGGAGTGGTAAATACG.

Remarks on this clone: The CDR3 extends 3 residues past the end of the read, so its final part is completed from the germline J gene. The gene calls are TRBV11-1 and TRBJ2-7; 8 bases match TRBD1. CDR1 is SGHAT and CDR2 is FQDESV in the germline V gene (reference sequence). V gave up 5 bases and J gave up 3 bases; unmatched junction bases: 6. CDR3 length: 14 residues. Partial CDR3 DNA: TGTGCCAGCAGCATCCGGGACAGGTACTACGAG. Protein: CASSIRDRYYE. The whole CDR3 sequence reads CASSIRDRYYEQYF.

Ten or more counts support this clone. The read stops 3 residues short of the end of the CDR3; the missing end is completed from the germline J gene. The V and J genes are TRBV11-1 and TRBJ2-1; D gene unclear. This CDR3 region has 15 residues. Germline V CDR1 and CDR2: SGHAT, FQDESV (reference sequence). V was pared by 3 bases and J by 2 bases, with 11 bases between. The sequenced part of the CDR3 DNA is TGTGCCAGCAGCTTCAAGGTGATACCCTACAATGAG. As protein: CASSFKVIPYNE. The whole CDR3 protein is CASSFKVIPYNEQFF.

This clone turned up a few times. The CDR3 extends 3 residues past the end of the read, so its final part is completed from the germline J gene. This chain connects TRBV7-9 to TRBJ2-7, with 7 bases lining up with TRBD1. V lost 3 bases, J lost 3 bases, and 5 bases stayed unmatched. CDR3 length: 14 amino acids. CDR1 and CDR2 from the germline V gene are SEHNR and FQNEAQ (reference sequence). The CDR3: CASSFEQGIYEQYF. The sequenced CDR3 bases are TGTGCCAGCAGCTTTGAACAGGGGATCTACGAG.

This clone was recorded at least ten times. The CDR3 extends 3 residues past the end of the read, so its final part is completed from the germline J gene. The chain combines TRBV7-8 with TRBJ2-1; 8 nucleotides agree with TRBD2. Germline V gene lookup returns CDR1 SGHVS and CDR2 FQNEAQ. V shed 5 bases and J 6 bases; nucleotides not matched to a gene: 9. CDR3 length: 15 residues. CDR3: CASSPREGVRNEQFF. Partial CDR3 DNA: TGTGCCAGCAGCCCCCGGGAGGGGGTACGCAATGAG.

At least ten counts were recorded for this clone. CDR3 bases read: TGTGCCAGCAGCTTAACAGGGTCCTACAATGAG. Protein: CASSLTGSYNE. In full, the CDR3 reads CASSLTGSYNEQFF. This chain connects TRBV5-6 to TRBJ2-1; the D gene is possibly TRBD1 (6 bases). Coverage ceases 3 residues before the CDR3 finishes, and the germline J gene fills in the end. Trimming removed 2 bases at V and 1 base at J, with 7 bases between. This CDR3 contains 14 residues. The germline V gene has CDR1 SGHDT and CDR2 YYEEEE.

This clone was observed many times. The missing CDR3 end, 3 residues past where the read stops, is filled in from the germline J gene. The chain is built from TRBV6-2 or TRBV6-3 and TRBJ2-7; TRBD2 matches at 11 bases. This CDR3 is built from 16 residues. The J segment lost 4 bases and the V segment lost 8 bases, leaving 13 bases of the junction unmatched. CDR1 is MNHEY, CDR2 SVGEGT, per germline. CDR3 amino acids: CASRLAGGIRAYEQYF. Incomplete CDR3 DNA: TGTGCCAGCCGGCTAGCGGGAGGAATCCGAGCGTACGAG.

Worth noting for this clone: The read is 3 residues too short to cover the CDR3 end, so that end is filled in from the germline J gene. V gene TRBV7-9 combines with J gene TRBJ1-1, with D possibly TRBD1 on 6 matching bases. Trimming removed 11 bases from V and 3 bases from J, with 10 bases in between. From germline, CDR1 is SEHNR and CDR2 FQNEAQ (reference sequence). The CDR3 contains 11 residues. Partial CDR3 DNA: TGTGCCGGGGGCACAGACACTGAA. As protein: CAGGTDTE. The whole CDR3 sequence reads CAGGTDTEAFF.

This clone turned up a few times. The CDR3: CSASPQQGEQYF. CDR3 DNA, as far as it was read: TGCAGTGCCAGTCCGCAGCAGGGCGAG. This chain joins TRBV20-1 and TRBJ2-7; possible D gene TRBD1, 5 bases. The read ends 3 residues early relative to the CDR3; the germline J gene fills the gap. The germline gives CDR1 DFQATT, CDR2 SNEGSKA (reference sequence). The germline V and J ends were trimmed by 6 bases and 6 bases, with 15 bases remaining between them. CDR3 length: 12 residues.

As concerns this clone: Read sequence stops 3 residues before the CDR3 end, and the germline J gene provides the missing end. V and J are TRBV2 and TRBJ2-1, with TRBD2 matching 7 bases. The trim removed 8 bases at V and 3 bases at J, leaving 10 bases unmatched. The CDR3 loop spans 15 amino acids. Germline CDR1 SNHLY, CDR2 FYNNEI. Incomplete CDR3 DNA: TGTGCCAGCGTCAATTTACTAGCGTTCTACAATGAG. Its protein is CASVNLLAFYNE. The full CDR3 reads CASVNLLAFYNEQFF. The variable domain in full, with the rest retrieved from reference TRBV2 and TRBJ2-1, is EPEVTQTPSHQVTQMGQEVILRCVPISNHLYFYWYRQILGQKVEFLVSFYNNEISEKSEIFDDQFSVERPDGSNFTLKIRSTKLEDSAMYFCASVNLLAFYNEQFFGPGTRLTVL.